One TCR beta chain is described in this entry. The data are from a study of technical replicates of blood from a few donors. The V gene end was trimmed by 5 bases and the J gene end by 6 bases; junction bases not matched to a gene: 9. Germline values: CDR1 LNHDA, CDR2 SQIVND (reference sequence). CDR3 length equals 14 residues. Assay used: immunoSEQ multiplex PCR; TCRdb lists only in-frame clones, some missing. Of approximately 60,000 clones listed, 75% to 90% are singletons. This sequence was found in a human donor in good health. Some clones in this sample may be carry-over from other donors' samples. Sample: PBMCs. The chain uses TRBV19 and TRBJ1-2, with 7 bases fitting TRBD1. The CDR3 nucleotides read TGTGCCAGTAGTGCGGGAGGGGGCGAAAATGGCTACACCTTC. Translated: CASSAGGGENGYTF. The full variable domain, completed using reference TRBV19 and TRBJ1-2, is DGGITQSPKYLFRKEGQNVTLSCEQNLNHDAMYWYRQDPGQGLRLIYYSQIVNDFQKGDIAEGYSVSREKKESFPLTVTSAQKNPTAFYLCASSAGGGENGYTFGSGTRLTVV.